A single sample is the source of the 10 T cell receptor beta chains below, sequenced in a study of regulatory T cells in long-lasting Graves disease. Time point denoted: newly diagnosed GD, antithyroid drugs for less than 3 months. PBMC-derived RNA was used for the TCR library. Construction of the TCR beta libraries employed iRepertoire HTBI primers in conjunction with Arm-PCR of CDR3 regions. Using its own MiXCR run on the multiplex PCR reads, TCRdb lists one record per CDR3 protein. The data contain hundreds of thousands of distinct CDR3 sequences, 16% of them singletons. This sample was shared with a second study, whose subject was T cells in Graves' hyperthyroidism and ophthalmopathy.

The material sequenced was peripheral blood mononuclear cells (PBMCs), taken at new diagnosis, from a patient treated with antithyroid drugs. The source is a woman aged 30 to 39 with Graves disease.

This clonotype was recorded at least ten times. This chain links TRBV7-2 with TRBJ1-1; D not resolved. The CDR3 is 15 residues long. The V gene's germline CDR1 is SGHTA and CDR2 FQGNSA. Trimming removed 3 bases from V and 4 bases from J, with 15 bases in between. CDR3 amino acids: CASSFSTPRGTEAFF. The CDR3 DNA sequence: TGTGCCAGCAGCTTCTCCACCCCCCGCGGCACTGAAGCTTTCTTT. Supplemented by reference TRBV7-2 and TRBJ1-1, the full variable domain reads GAGVSQSPSNKVTEKGKDVELRCDPISGHTALYWYRQSLGQGLEFLIYFQGNSAPDKSGLPSDRFSAERTGGSVSTLTIQRTQQEDSAVYLCASSFSTPRGTEAFFGQGTRLTVV.

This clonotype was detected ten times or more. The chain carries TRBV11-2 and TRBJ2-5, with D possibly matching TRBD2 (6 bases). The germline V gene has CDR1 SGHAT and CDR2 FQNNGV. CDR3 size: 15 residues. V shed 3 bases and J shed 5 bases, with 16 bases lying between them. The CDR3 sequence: CASSFGGSARETQYF. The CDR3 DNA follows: TGTGCCAGCAGCTTTGGGGGGAGCGCCCGGGAGACCCAGTACTTC.

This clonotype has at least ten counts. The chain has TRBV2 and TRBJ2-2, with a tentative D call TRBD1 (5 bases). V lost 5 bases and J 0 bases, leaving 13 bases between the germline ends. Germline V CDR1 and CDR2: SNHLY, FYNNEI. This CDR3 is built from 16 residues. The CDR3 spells CASSQNRPTNTGELFF. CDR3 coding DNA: TGTGCCAGCAGTCAAAACAGGCCGACGAACACCGGGGAGCTGTTTTTT.

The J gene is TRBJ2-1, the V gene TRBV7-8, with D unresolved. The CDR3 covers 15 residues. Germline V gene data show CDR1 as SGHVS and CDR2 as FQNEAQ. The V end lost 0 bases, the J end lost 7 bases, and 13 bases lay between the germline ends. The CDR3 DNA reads TGTGCCAGCAGCTTAGCCCCCCCCAGGAGTAATGAGCAGTTCTTC. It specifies CASSLAPPRSNEQFF.

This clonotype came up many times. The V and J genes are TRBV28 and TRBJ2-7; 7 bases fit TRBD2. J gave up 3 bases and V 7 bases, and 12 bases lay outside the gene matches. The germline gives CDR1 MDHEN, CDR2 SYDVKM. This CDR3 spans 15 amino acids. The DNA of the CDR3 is TGTGCCAGCAAAGTCGGCAGCGGGGTGATCTACGAGCAGTACTTC. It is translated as CASKVGSGVIYEQYF.

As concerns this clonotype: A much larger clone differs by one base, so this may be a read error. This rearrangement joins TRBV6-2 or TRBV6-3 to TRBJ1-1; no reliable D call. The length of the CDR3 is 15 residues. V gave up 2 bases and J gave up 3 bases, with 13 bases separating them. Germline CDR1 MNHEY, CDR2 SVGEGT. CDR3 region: CASSYGWKFDTEAFF. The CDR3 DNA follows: TGTGCCAGCAGTTACGGCTGGAAGTTCGACACTGAAGCTTTCTTT.

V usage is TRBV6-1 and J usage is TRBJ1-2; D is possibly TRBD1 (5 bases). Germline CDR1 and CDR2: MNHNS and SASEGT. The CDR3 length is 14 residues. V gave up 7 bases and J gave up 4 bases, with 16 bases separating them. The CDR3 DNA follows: TGTGCCAGCACTGGGGGGGGAGTGAGCTATGGCTACACCTTC. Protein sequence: CASTGGGVSYGYTF.

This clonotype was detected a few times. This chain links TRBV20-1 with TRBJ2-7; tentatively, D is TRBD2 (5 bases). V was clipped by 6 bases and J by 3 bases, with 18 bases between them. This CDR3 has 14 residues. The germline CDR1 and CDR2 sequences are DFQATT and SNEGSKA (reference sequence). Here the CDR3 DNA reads TGCAGTGCACTTCGGGGAGCGGAAAGCTACGAGCAGTACTTC. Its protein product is CSALRGAESYEQYF.

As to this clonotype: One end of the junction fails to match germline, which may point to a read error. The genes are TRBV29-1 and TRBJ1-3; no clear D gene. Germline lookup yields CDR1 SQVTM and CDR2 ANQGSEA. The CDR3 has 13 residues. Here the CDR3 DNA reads TGCAGCGTTGTTTTTATTTCTGGAAACATCATATATTTT. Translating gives CSVVFISGNIIYF.

The CDR3 sequence is CATRSGGAKSNQPQHF. The CDR3 DNA follows: TGTGCCACTCGGTCAGGGGGGGCAAAATCCAATCAGCCCCAGCATTTT. The chain recombines TRBV15 with TRBJ1-5; 7 bases fit TRBD1. Germline CDR1 LNHNV, CDR2 YYDKDF (reference sequence). V lost 9 bases to trimming and J lost 3 bases; unmatched junction nucleotides: 14. The CDR3 spans 16 residues.